This T cell receptor beta chain was found in a study of Ad26.COV2.S vaccination and SARS-CoV-2 variants. Study background: A participant enrolled in the COV1001 Ad26.COV2.S trial arm provided the sample.

Described treatment: 19 received Ad26.COV2.S at low or high dose, single or two shots; roughly 5 received placebo; per-sample allocation not given. It was on day 63 after the first vaccine or placebo injection that samples were taken. The sample came from a Boston adult aged 18-55 years. The V gene's germline CDR1 is SQVTM and CDR2 ANQGSEA. This CDR3 spans 12 amino acids. Trimming removed 4 bases from V and 5 bases from J, with 11 bases in between. As regards this clone: What it binds is not known.

Study-wide points: Measurement of non-spike TCR breadth gave similar results in vaccine and placebo recipients.

Assay used: immunoSEQ multiplex PCR; TCRdb lists only in-frame clones, some missing. The sample lists a few hundred thousand clones; roughly four fifths were seen once. The sequencing here drew on peripheral blood, taken in a trial of Ad26.COV2.S vaccine versus placebo. This chain uses TRBV29-1 with TRBJ1-1, with D hard to call. This receptor was taken from a person aged 18-65 years who received the Ad26.COV2.S COVID-19 vaccine or a placebo. As DNA, the CDR3 is TGCAGCGTTGTGGATTTAGAGACTGAAGCTTTCTTT. Its protein product is CSVVDLETEAFF.